This paragraph reports one TCR beta chain. Its antigen is unknown. The naive CD8 population came from CD45RO-negative cells selected for CCR7, without terminally differentiated effector memory CD45RA+ cells. This entry is derived from a study of shared clonotypes between healthy human individuals. Study-wide points: Among donors, sharing of clonotypes was expected to be affected by sequencing depth.

As handled by the study authors: Filtering of immunoSEQ junctional sequences could not match full-length read filtering. Data came from immunoSEQ multiplex PCR; TCRdb stores just in-frame clones and leaves some out. The DNA gave D and trimming, while V, J and clone size come from that table. Of about 800,000 clones listed, roughly 96% are singletons. V gave up 2 bases and J gave up 5 bases; unmatched junction bases: 6. Germline assignment: CDR1 SEHNR and CDR2 FQNEAQ (reference sequence). The length of the CDR3 is 15 residues. Material for sequencing was naive CD8+ T cells sorted from blood. The genes are TRBV7-9 and TRBJ2-3, with TRBD2 matching over 8 bases. This TCR was recovered from a man between 25 and 39 years old in good health. In DNA, the CDR3 is TGTGCCAGCAGCTTATGGCGGGAGGAGGGAGATACGCAGTATTTT. Translation gives CASSLWREEGDTQYF.